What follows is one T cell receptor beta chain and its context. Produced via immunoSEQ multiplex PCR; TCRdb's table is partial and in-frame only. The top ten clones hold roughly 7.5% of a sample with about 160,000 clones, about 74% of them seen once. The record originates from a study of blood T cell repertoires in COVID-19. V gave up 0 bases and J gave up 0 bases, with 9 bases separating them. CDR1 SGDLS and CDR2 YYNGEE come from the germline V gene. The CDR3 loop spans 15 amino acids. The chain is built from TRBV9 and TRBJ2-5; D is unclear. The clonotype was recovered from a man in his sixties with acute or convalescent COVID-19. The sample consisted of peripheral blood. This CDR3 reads CASSVATRYQETQYF. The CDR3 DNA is TGTGCCAGCAGCGTAGCTACGAGGTACCAAGAGACCCAGTACTTC. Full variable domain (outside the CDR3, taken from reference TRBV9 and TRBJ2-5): DSGVTQTPKHLITATGQRVTLRCSPRSGDLSVYWYQQSLDQGLQFLIQYYNGEERAKGNILERFSAQQFPDLHSELNLSSLELGDSALYFCASSVATRYQETQYFGPGTRLLVL.